This T cell receptor (beta chain) was identified in a study of T-cell memory formation after mild COVID-19. This clonotype was counted a few times. Each CDR3 protein is one row after TCRdb ran MiXCR on the 5' RACE reads. The table has some 300,000 distinct CDR3 sequences, approximately 19% seen once. This TCR was recovered from a man aged 18 to 30 who had mild COVID-19 (a few samples of this study predate the infection). Cell type and time point are not known. The sequencing sample was made of PBMCs or a T cell subset sorted from them (not recorded which).

DNA for the CDR3: TGTGCCTCGACGACAACTCGCACAGATACGCAGTATTTT. Residues: CASTTTRTDTQYF. The genes are TRBV30 and TRBJ2-3, with D unresolved. Deletions cut 7 bases from V and 1 base from J, with 12 bases between. The CDR3 sequence is 13 residues long. Germline V gene data show CDR1 as GTSNPN and CDR2 as SVGIG (reference sequence).